This T cell receptor (beta chain) was obtained from a study of blood T cell repertoires in COVID-19. Across the whole study: Whether acute or convalescent, the COVID-19 samples came from the United States, Italy and Spain. T cells, B-cell-depleted T cells, or PBMCs provided the cDNA or gDNA that served as material.

The ends were cut back, 3 bases at V and 9 bases at J, with 13 bases in the middle. This CDR3 has 13 residues. Germline V gene lookup returns CDR1 KGHDR and CDR2 SFDVKD. Original methodology: It was from reference gene primer amplification that nucleated cell counts were estimated. Repertoires were generated with immunoSEQ multiplex PCR, while TCRdb's copy carries only in-frame clones and drops some. The DNA gave D and trimming, while V, J and clone size come from that table. This sample has roughly 250,000 clones; 82% occur once, and the top ten carry more than 4.5%. The sequencing input was peripheral blood. The gene calls are TRBV24-1 and TRBJ1-1; maybe TRBD1 (6 bases). The receptor comes from an elderly woman with active or convalescent COVID-19. CDR3 bases: TGTGCCACCAGTGATACCGGACAGAGTCAAGCTTTCTTT. Protein: CATSDTGQSQAFF.